One sample yielded the 23 T cell receptor beta chains listed below, sequenced in a study of T-cell memory formation after mild COVID-19. TCRdb reanalysed the 5' RACE reads using MiXCR and keeps one entry per CDR3 protein. The sample lists 550,000 to 650,000 distinct CDR3 sequences, 17% occurring once. The sample was PBMCs or a T cell subset sorted from them (not recorded which). These receptors all stem from an adult woman who had mild COVID-19 (a few samples of this study predate the infection). Cell type and time point are not known.

The chain has TRBV7-9 and TRBJ2-1, with 7 bases aligning to TRBD2. From germline, CDR1 is SEHNR and CDR2 FQNEAQ (reference sequence). The ends lost 2 bases at V and 6 bases at J; junction bases unmatched: 10. This CDR3 spans 16 amino acids. This CDR3 reads CASSLPWGRGGNEQFF. DNA for the CDR3: TGTGCCAGCAGCTTACCGTGGGGGAGGGGTGGCAATGAGCAGTTCTTC.

To note about this clonotype: The junction does not match germline at one end; this may be a read error. The chain recombines TRBV7-7 with TRBJ2-3; perhaps TRBD2 as D (6 bases). The CDR3 is made up of 14 amino acids. Germline V CDR1 and CDR2: SSHAT, FNYEAQ (reference sequence). CDR3 DNA: TGTGCTAGCAGCTTACTGGAGGGGACAGATACGCAGTATTTT. It encodes CASSLLEGTDTQYF.

J is TRBJ1-5 and V is TRBV6-6; D remains unclear. The ends were cut back, 0 bases at V and 6 bases at J, with 3 bases in the middle. The CDR3 has 12 amino acids. In germline, CDR1 is MNHNY, CDR2 SVGAGI (reference sequence). The CDR3 region has the DNA TGTGCCAGCAGTTACTCCCCTCAGCCCCAGCATTTT. Its translation is CASSYSPQPQHF.

This clonotype has ten or more counts. The V call is TRBV3-1, the J call TRBJ1-1, with D possibly being TRBD1 (5 bases). The CDR3 length is 14 residues. V shed 2 bases and J shed 2 bases, with 9 bases lying between them. Germline V gene lookup returns CDR1 LGHDT and CDR2 YNNKEL (reference sequence). As DNA, the CDR3 is TGTGCCAGCAGCCAATTAGACAGCAACACTGAAGCTTTCTTT. It yields the protein CASSQLDSNTEAFF.

The chain is built from TRBV29-1 and TRBJ2-5; 9 positions match TRBD1. The CDR3 is made up of 17 amino acids. The germline V gene has CDR1 SQVTM and CDR2 ANQGSEA. V was clipped by 2 bases and J by 1 base; unmatched bases: 11. CDR3: CSVEFGRGQGIQETQYF. In DNA form, the CDR3 reads TGCAGCGTTGAATTCGGTAGGGGACAGGGTATCCAAGAGACCCAGTACTTC.

This clonotype turned up a few times. This chain uses TRBV24-1 with TRBJ2-7, with D possibly being TRBD1 (5 bases). V lost 3 bases and J lost 0, with 14 bases in between. Germline V lookup: CDR1 KGHDR, CDR2 SFDVKD. The CDR3 loop spans 16 amino acids. Here the CDR3 reads CATSDPRAGNSYEQYF. In nucleotides, the CDR3 is TGTGCCACCAGTGATCCCAGGGCAGGCAACTCCTACGAGCAGTACTTC.

This clonotype occurred a few times. The CDR3 DNA reads TGTGCCAGCAGCGGATCGGGGAGAAGGGCCCAAGAGACCCAGTACTTC. Translating gives CASSGSGRRAQETQYF. The rearrangement uses TRBV7-2 and TRBJ2-5; weak D call: TRBD2 (5 bases). CDR3 length: 16 amino acids. V was shortened by 5 bases and J by 1 base, with 17 bases between the two germline ends. Per germline, CDR1 SGHTA and CDR2 FQGNSA.

This clonotype was recorded only once. V and J are TRBV2 and TRBJ1-4; 9 positions match TRBD1. The J segment lost 13 bases and the V segment lost 0 bases, leaving 6 bases of the junction unmatched. This CDR3 is 14 amino acids long. Germline V gene lookup returns CDR1 SNHLY and CDR2 FYNNEI. The DNA for the CDR3 is TGTGCCAGCAGTGAAGCGCTTCTGGACAGGGGACTGTTTTTT. It translates to CASSEALLDRGLFF.

This clonotype showed up just a few times. The V call is TRBV12-3 or TRBV12-4, the J call TRBJ2-4, with 11 bases fitting TRBD2. CDR3 length: 16 residues. V dropped 1 base and J dropped 3; count of bases not matched to a gene: 2. The CDR3 loop is CASSLGLAGYKNIQYF. Here the CDR3 DNA reads TGTGCCAGCAGTTTAGGACTAGCGGGATACAAAAACATTCAGTACTTC.

The chain combines TRBV6-6 with TRBJ2-1; 7 bases match TRBD2. The J segment lost 8 bases and the V segment lost 7 bases, leaving 8 bases of the junction unmatched. The CDR3 covers 13 residues. Per germline, CDR1 MNHNY and CDR2 SVGAGI (reference sequence). CDR3 DNA: TGTGCCAGCAAGGGAGGGCTTTACTATGAGCAGTTCTTC. It translates to CASKGGLYYEQFF.

The chain joins TRBV3-1 to TRBJ1-1; D is possibly TRBD1 (6 bases). Germline loops: CDR1 LGHDT, CDR2 YNNKEL (reference sequence). Between the trimmed V and J ends, which lost 4 bases and 0 bases, there was a span of 12 bases. This CDR3 comprises 15 residues. The CDR3, as DNA: TGTGCCAGCAGCCCTCGGAGGACAGTGAACACTGAAGCTTTCTTT. Its protein product is CASSPRRTVNTEAFF.

CDR3 amino acids: CASSERLGSGRTYYEQYF. In nucleotides, the CDR3 is TGTGCCAGCAGTGAACGGCTCGGTAGCGGGAGAACCTACTACGAGCAGTACTTC. The rearrangement joins TRBV25-1 to TRBJ2-7; 9 bases match TRBD2. The germline gives CDR1 MGHDK, CDR2 SYGVNS. With 2 bases clipped from V and 3 bases from J, the junction kept 14 bases outside the gene matches. This CDR3 region has 18 residues.

This clonotype was seen a few times. The J gene is TRBJ2-7, the V gene TRBV27; 8 nucleotides agree with TRBD2. CDR1 is MNHEY, CDR2 SMNVEV, per germline (reference sequence). The CDR3 sequence is 15 residues long. The J segment lost 1 base and the V segment lost 3 bases, leaving 5 bases of the junction unmatched. CDR3: CASSFQRGPSYEQYF. For the CDR3, the DNA is TGTGCCAGCAGTTTCCAGCGGGGGCCGTCCTACGAGCAGTACTTC.

The table lists this clonotype with a few counts. The CDR3 reads CATSTSGTSYTGELFF. CDR3 in DNA: TGTGCCACCAGTACCTCCGGGACTAGCTACACCGGGGAGCTGTTTTTT. This chain joins TRBV24-1 and TRBJ2-2, with 9 bases fitting TRBD2. The trim removed 6 bases at V and 3 bases at J, leaving 7 bases unmatched. CDR3 length equals 16 residues. Germline values: CDR1 KGHDR, CDR2 SFDVKD.

The chain joins TRBV20-1 to TRBJ1-6, with D uncertain. V lost 0 bases and J 7 bases, leaving 16 bases between the germline ends. The CDR3 runs to 16 residues. In germline, CDR1 is DFQATT, CDR2 SNEGSKA (reference sequence). The CDR3 sequence: CSARDRQEVWNSPLHF. CDR3 DNA: TGCAGTGCTAGAGATCGGCAGGAGGTGTGGAATTCACCCCTCCACTTT.

V usage is TRBV19 and J usage is TRBJ1-6, with D uncertain. Germline V gene data show CDR1 as LNHDA and CDR2 as SQIVND (reference sequence). The V end was cut by 3 bases, the J end by 5 bases, with 2 bases between. The CDR3 runs 12 residues. In DNA form, the CDR3 reads TGTGCCAGTAGTATGGATAATTCACCCCTCCACTTT. Amino acids: CASSMDNSPLHF. The entire variable domain, with the rest obtained from reference TRBV19 and TRBJ1-6, is as follows: DGGITQSPKYLFRKEGQNVTLSCEQNLNHDAMYWYRQDPGQGLRLIYYSQIVNDFQKGDIAEGYSVSREKKESFPLTVTSAQKNPTAFYLCASSMDNSPLHFGNGTRLTVT.

Only a few counts were recorded for this clonotype. The CDR3 DNA reads as TGTGCCAGCAGCCTAACAGGAAACTACAATGAGCAGTTCTTC. This sequence encodes CASSLTGNYNEQFF. The gene calls are TRBV7-9 and TRBJ2-1; tentatively, D is TRBD1 (5 bases). This CDR3 is built from 14 residues. Germline values: CDR1 SEHNR, CDR2 FQNEAQ (reference sequence). The V gene lost 5 bases and the J gene lost 3 bases, with 11 bases spanning the gap.

The chain employs TRBV12-3 or TRBV12-4 and TRBJ2-7, with 9 bases lining up with TRBD1. Trimming took 5 bases from V and 5 from J; bases not matched to a gene: 10. The CDR3 has 15 amino acids. CDR3 in DNA: TGTGCCAGCAGTGGACCACTGGGACAGGGTGACGAGCAGTACTTC. Its translation is CASSGPLGQGDEQYF.

This clonotype was detected a few times. The J gene is TRBJ1-1, the V gene TRBV20-1; the D is unclear. V lost 0 bases and J lost 1, with 6 bases in between. Germline V gene data show CDR1 as DFQATT and CDR2 as SNEGSKA (reference sequence). CDR3 length: 13 residues. CDR3 loop: CSARDHGNTEAFF. CDR3 DNA sequence: TGCAGTGCTAGAGATCATGGGAACACTGAAGCTTTCTTT.

This clonotype has at least ten counts. The rearrangement joins TRBV30 to TRBJ1-3; the D is unclear. The CDR3 has 15 amino acids. Trimming left V 4 bases short and J 0 bases short, with 13 bases between. Germline V gives CDR1 GTSNPN, CDR2 SVGIG (reference sequence). The CDR3 DNA reads as TGTGCCTGGAAGTCAGGCAGGAACTCTGGAAACACCATATATTTT. This gives the protein CAWKSGRNSGNTIYF.

The chain couples TRBV9 to TRBJ2-3; 7 bases align to TRBD2. V dropped 1 base and J dropped 3; count of bases not matched to a gene: 11. This CDR3 region has 17 residues. Germline-derived CDR1 and CDR2 are SGDLS and YYNGEE. The CDR3 region has the DNA TGTGCCAGCAGCGTAAGTCCGACTAGCCCCTCGACAGATACGCAGTATTTT. Residues: CASSVSPTSPSTDTQYF.

There are a few counts of this clonotype. The rearrangement uses TRBV5-1 and TRBJ1-4, with D maybe TRBD1 (5 bases). V was trimmed by 3 bases and J by 8 bases, leaving 14 bases between them. There are 14 residues in the CDR3. Germline V gene sequence: CDR1 SGHRS, CDR2 YFSETQ. CDR3 region: CASSSTGTPEKLFF. CDR3 DNA sequence: TGCGCCAGCAGCTCGACCGGGACCCCGGAAAAACTGTTTTTT.

In its sample, this clonotype was seen a few times. The chain's CDR3 is CSVDQGGDYGYTF. The CDR3 bases are TGCAGCGTCGATCAAGGGGGCGACTATGGCTACACCTTC. The genes are TRBV29-1 and TRBJ1-2, with 7 bases fitting TRBD1. The trim removed 6 bases at V and 3 bases at J, leaving 7 bases unmatched. Per the germline V gene, CDR1 is SQVTM and CDR2 is ANQGSEA. This CDR3 has 13 amino acids. Looking up the rest from reference TRBV29-1 and TRBJ1-2 gives the full variable domain: SAVISQKPSRDICQRGTSLTIQCQVDSQVTMMFWYRQQPGQSLTLIATANQGSEATYESGFVIDKFPISRPNLTFSTLTVSNMSPEDSSIYLCSVDQGGDYGYTFGSGTRLTVV.